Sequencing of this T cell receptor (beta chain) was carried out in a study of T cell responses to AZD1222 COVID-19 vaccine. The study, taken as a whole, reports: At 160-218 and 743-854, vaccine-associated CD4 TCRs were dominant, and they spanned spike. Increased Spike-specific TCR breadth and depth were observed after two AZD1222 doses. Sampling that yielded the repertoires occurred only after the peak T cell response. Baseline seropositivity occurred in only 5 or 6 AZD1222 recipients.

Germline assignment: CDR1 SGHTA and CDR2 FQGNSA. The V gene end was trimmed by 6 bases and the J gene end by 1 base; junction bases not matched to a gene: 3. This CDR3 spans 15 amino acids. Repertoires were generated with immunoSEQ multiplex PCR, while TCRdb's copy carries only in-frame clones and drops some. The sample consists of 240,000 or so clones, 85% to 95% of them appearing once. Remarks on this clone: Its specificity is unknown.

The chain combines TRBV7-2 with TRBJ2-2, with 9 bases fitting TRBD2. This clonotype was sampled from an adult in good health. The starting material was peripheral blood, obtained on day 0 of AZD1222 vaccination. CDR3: CASRLAGLNTGELFF. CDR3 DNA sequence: TGTGCCAGCAGGCTAGCGGGGTTGAACACCGGGGAGCTGTTTTTT.